This T cell receptor beta chain was found in a study of T-cell memory formation after mild COVID-19. About the study: Among the donors, TCR clusters were largely specific to each donor. Points from the study as a whole: Mostly located in CM and EM were contracting CD4+ clones, with contracting CD8+ clones located in EMRA.

The CDR3 is made up of 14 amino acids. Looked up from germline, CDR1 is SGHVS and CDR2 is FNYEAQ. V was clipped by 5 bases and J by 2 bases, with 12 bases between them. Barcoded TCR alpha and TCR beta cDNA libraries with UMIs came from 5'RACE using constant-segment primers. TCRdb used MiXCR to reprocess the 5' RACE reads, holding one entry per CDR3 protein. Of 350,000 to 500,000 distinct CDR3 sequences listed, around 20% are singletons. Turning to this clonotype: Its antigen remains unknown.

This chain joins TRBV7-6 and TRBJ1-2; no clear D. The sample consisted of PBMCs or a T cell subset sorted from them (not recorded which). The source of this sequence is an adult woman who had mild COVID-19 (a few samples of this study predate the infection). Cell type and time point are not known. Here the CDR3 DNA reads TGTGCCAGCAGCCCTCAAGTAGGGAACTATGGCTACACCTTC. Residues: CASSPQVGNYGYTF. The full variable domain, completed using reference TRBV7-6 and TRBJ1-2, is GAGVSQSPRYKVTKRGQDVALRCDPISGHVSLYWYRQALGQGPEFLTYFNYEAQQDKSGLPNDRFSAERPEGSISTLTIQRTEQRDSAMYRCASSPQVGNYGYTFGSGTRLTVV.